These 20 T cell receptor beta chains originate from one sample sequenced in a study of T cells after yellow fever vaccination. TCRdb recomputed calls from the 5' RACE reads with MiXCR, one row per CDR3 protein. The sample carries under 50,000 distinct CDR3 sequences, 5% to 8% recorded once. Source: PBMCs, either bulk or a sorted T-cell subset (CD4+, CD8+, memory, or dextramer-sorted; not recorded which), taken 45 days after the yellow fever booster vaccination. These receptors were taken from a man aged 25-45 years who received the YFV17D yellow fever vaccine.

This clonotype came up a few times. The DNA for the CDR3 is TGCGCCAGCAGCTTGGGGGCCCCCAGAGATACGCAGTATTTT. Translated: CASSLGAPRDTQYF. The V and J genes are TRBV5-1 and TRBJ2-3; no firm D call. CDR3 length equals 14 residues. CDR1 is SGHRS and CDR2 is YFSETQ in the germline V gene. V lost 0 bases, J lost 5 bases, and 10 bases lay in between.

The V gene is TRBV28, the J gene TRBJ2-5; D might be TRBD1 or TRBD2, each matching 5 bases. Germline-derived CDR1 and CDR2 are MDHEN and SYDVKM. V lost 4 bases, J lost 4 bases, and 13 bases lay in between. There are 14 residues in the CDR3. The CDR3 loop is CASSSPGTGETQYF. The CDR3 DNA is TGTGCCAGCAGTTCCCCTGGGACGGGAGAGACCCAGTACTTC.

This clonotype was seen many times. The rearrangement uses TRBV5-1 and TRBJ2-1, with 8 bases identical to TRBD1. Germline lookup yields CDR1 SGHRS and CDR2 YFSETQ. The ends lost 4 bases at V and 9 bases at J; junction bases unmatched: 6. CDR3 length equals 13 residues. CDR3 coding DNA: TGCGCCAGCAGCGGGGGACAGGTCCTTGAGCAGTTCTTC. Protein product: CASSGGQVLEQFF.

V is TRBV7-2 and J is TRBJ1-5; D call uncertain. This CDR3 spans 13 amino acids. Between the trimmed V and J ends, which lost 4 bases and 5 bases, there was a span of 9 bases. Germline V gene lookup returns CDR1 SGHTA and CDR2 FQGNSA. As DNA, the CDR3 is TGTGCCAGCAGCTGGGCCCTAGATCAGCCCCAGCATTTT. This gives the protein CASSWALDQPQHF.

This chain connects TRBV10-1 to TRBJ2-1; 7 bases match TRBD2. CDR3 length: 15 amino acids. Looked up from germline, CDR1 is WNHNN and CDR2 is SYGVQD (reference sequence). The V gene end was trimmed by 5 bases and the J gene end by 0 bases; junction bases not matched to a gene: 4. As DNA, the CDR3 is TGCGCCAGCAGTCGTAGCGGGTGCTCCTACAATGAGCAGTTCTTC. This encodes CASSRSGCSYNEQFF.

This clonotype was detected ten times or more. This chain uses TRBV18 with TRBJ1-6; 7 positions agree with TRBD1. CDR1 and CDR2 from the germline V gene are KGHSH and LQKENI. CDR3 length: 14 amino acids. The V and J ends lost 3 bases and 7 bases, in that order; junction bases with no gene match: 3. In DNA, the CDR3 is TGTGCCAGCTCACCCGGGACAGTAAATTCACCCCTCCACTTT. The encoded protein is CASSPGTVNSPLHF.

This clonotype was counted ten times or more. The chain employs TRBV27 and TRBJ2-1; TRBD2 matches at 11 bases. V lost 8 bases to trimming and J lost 3 bases; unmatched junction nucleotides: 6. The germline V gene has CDR1 MNHEY and CDR2 SMNVEV (reference sequence). This CDR3 is 15 amino acids long. The CDR3 is CASAPGLAGYNEQFF. The CDR3 nucleotides read TGTGCCAGCGCCCCCGGACTAGCGGGCTACAATGAGCAGTTCTTC.

This clonotype has only a few counts. The chain couples TRBV6-5 to TRBJ1-1; D gene ambiguous. Trimming removed 7 bases from V and 1 base from J, with 13 bases in between. Per germline, CDR1 MNHEY and CDR2 SVGAGI. This CDR3 has 14 residues. CDR3 loop: CASTPGAWNTEAFF. In DNA, the CDR3 is TGTGCCAGCACACCGGGAGCCTGGAACACTGAAGCTTTCTTT.

This clonotype was detected many times. This chain links TRBV9 with TRBJ2-2; D unclear. The V and J ends lost 2 bases and 2 bases respectively, with 7 bases between them. The CDR3 runs to 14 residues. CDR1 SGDLS and CDR2 YYNGEE come from the germline V gene. The CDR3 reads CASSVTFNTGELFF. The CDR3, as DNA: TGTGCCAGCAGCGTTACTTTTAACACCGGGGAGCTGTTTTTT. The complete variable domain, with remaining parts taken from reference TRBV9 and TRBJ2-2, reads DSGVTQTPKHLITATGQRVTLRCSPRSGDLSVYWYQQSLDQGLQFLIQYYNGEERAKGNILERFSAQQFPDLHSELNLSSLELGDSALYFCASSVTFNTGELFFGEGSRLTVL.

This clonotype was observed many times. This sequence joins TRBV7-2 and TRBJ2-5, with D possibly being TRBD2 (5 bases). Deletions cut 5 bases from V and 1 base from J, with 14 bases between. Germline assignment: CDR1 SGHTA and CDR2 FQGNSA. CDR3 length equals 15 residues. CDR3 sequence (DNA): TGTGCCAGCAGCAACATCCCCGGGATCCAAGAGACCCAGTACTTC. It is translated as CASSNIPGIQETQYF. Full variable domain (outside the CDR3, taken from reference TRBV7-2 and TRBJ2-5): GAGVSQSPSNKVTEKGKDVELRCDPISGHTALYWYRQSLGQGLEFLIYFQGNSAPDKSGLPSDRFSAERTGGSVSTLTIQRTQQEDSAVYLCASSNIPGIQETQYFGPGTRLLVL.

This clonotype came up many times. The chain carries TRBV7-2 and TRBJ2-4; weak D call: TRBD2 (7 bases). The V end was cut by 1 base, the J end by 9 bases, with 10 bases between. CDR1 is SGHTA and CDR2 is FQGNSA in the germline V gene. CDR3 length: 13 amino acids. CDR3 DNA sequence: TGTGCCAGCAGCTTAGAGGGGGGGGGCATTCAGTACTTC. Its translation: CASSLEGGGIQYF.

At least ten counts were recorded for this clonotype. This chain connects TRBV5-6 to TRBJ1-5; possibly TRBD1 for D (6 bases). The germline gives CDR1 SGHDT, CDR2 YYEEEE. CDR3 length: 16 amino acids. V was clipped by 0 bases and J by 0 bases, with 10 bases between them. The DNA of the CDR3 is TGTGCCAGCAGCTTGGCAGGGGCCTTTAGCAATCAGCCCCAGCATTTT. It codes for CASSLAGAFSNQPQHF.

This clonotype was seen repeatedly, ten times or more. The chain is built from TRBV7-2 and TRBJ2-7; 8 nucleotides match TRBD2. J lost 5 bases, V lost 4 bases, and 7 bases had no gene match. The CDR3 is 14 residues long. The germline CDR1 and CDR2 sequences are SGHTA and FQGNSA. CDR3 DNA sequence: TGTGCCAGCAGCTATCGTGCGGGAGGCGACGAGCAGTACTTC. This encodes CASSYRAGGDEQYF.

This clonotype has more than one count but fewer than ten. The V call is TRBV7-8, the J call TRBJ2-4, with D tentatively TRBD1 (5 bases). CDR1 and CDR2 from the germline V gene are SGHVS and FQNEAQ. The CDR3 extends over 13 amino acids. Trimming removed 5 bases at V and 4 bases at J, with 9 bases between. The CDR3 DNA reads as TGTGCCAGCAGCCAGGGCCTTAAAAACATTCAGTACTTC. Translation gives CASSQGLKNIQYF.

The chain couples TRBV7-2 to TRBJ2-1; TRBD2 matches at 16 bases. Germline assignment: CDR1 SGHTA and CDR2 FQGNSA. The trim removed 0 bases at V and 2 bases at J, leaving 4 bases unmatched. There are 19 residues in the CDR3. The CDR3 nucleotides read TGTGCCAGCAGCTTAGCGGGGGGGACTAGCGGGAGGGCCTACAATGAGCAGTTCTTC. Amino acid sequence: CASSLAGGTSGRAYNEQFF.

This clonotype occurred many times. The rearrangement links TRBV12-3 or TRBV12-4 to TRBJ2-1; D is undetermined. This CDR3 has 14 amino acids. V was pared by 4 bases and J by 4 bases, with 11 bases between. The CDR3 reads CASSWWPSYNEQFF. CDR3 nucleotides: TGTGCCAGCAGTTGGTGGCCCTCTTACAATGAGCAGTTCTTC.

This clonotype is medium-sized (0.01 to 0.1%). The chain employs TRBV7-9 and TRBJ1-2; D perhaps matches TRBD1 (5 bases). Germline V gives CDR1 SEHNR, CDR2 FQNEAQ (reference sequence). Deletions cut 5 bases from V and 8 bases from J, with 18 bases between. There are 14 residues in the CDR3. In DNA, the CDR3 is TGTGCCAGCAGCCAGGACACATATGGAGGCGGCTACACCTTC. Translation: CASSQDTYGGGYTF.

This clonotype was seen at least ten times. V usage is TRBV3-1 and J usage is TRBJ2-7; 9 positions match TRBD1. The germline gives CDR1 LGHDT, CDR2 YNNKEL (reference sequence). With 5 bases clipped from V and 4 bases from J, the junction kept 9 bases outside the gene matches. The CDR3 consists of 15 residues. The CDR3 coding sequence is TGTGCCAGCAGCAAATACAGGGGGCGCGAATACGAGCAGTACTTC. Amino acids: CASSKYRGREYEQYF.

This clonotype appeared many times. V gene TRBV20-1 combines with J gene TRBJ2-7, with D possibly TRBD2 on 6 matching bases. Germline V gene lookup returns CDR1 DFQATT and CDR2 SNEGSKA (reference sequence). The CDR3 extends over 14 amino acids. V was shortened by 6 bases and J by 5 bases, with 20 bases between the two germline ends. The DNA of the CDR3 is TGCAGTGCCTTCGCCGGAGGGCGCAGGAACGAGCAGTACTTC. Its translation: CSAFAGGRRNEQYF.

This clonotype was seen a handful of times. The CDR3 DNA reads TGTGCCAGCAGTCGAAAGCCCAGCGGCGGGCGACGGCTCGGAGATACGCAGTATTTT. Translation gives CASSRKPSGGRRLGDTQYF. This chain uses TRBV6-4 with TRBJ2-3; D perhaps matches TRBD2 (5 bases). Germline lookup yields CDR1 MRHNA and CDR2 SNTAGT. This CDR3 contains 19 residues. The V end was cut by 5 bases, the J end by 5 bases, with 29 bases between.